Each of the 8 T cell receptor beta chains below was sequenced from the same sample in a study of blood T cell repertoires in COVID-19 (dated by TCRdb to 2019 to 2021). Preparation of the library involved the immunoSEQ multiplex PCR assay. TCRdb holds this immuneACCESS table with in-frame rearrangements only. Some clones are missing; in checked studies, unresolved V genes explain under half, and the rest has no known cause. In this sample the table shows roughly 250,000 clones, around 88% of which occur a single time. The top ten hold more than 1% of the sample. Material for sequencing was PBMCs or T cells enriched from blood (not recorded which). All receptors come from a woman aged 40-49 years with acute COVID-19.

The V and J genes are TRBV20-1 and TRBJ2-3, with 11 bases identical to TRBD2. The ends lost 3 bases at V and 4 bases at J; junction bases unmatched: 12. CDR1 is DFQATT, CDR2 SNEGSKA, per germline (reference sequence). CDR3 size: 17 residues. The CDR3 protein is CSASLAGGQDGADTQYF. CDR3 bases: TGCAGTGCTAGTTTAGCGGGAGGGCAGGATGGTGCAGATACGCAGTATTTT.

The chain employs TRBV18 and TRBJ1-1; 7 bases are shared with TRBD1. Germline lookup yields CDR1 KGHSH and CDR2 LQKENI. CDR3 size: 15 residues. The trim removed 3 bases at V and 5 bases at J, leaving 9 bases unmatched. CDR3 in DNA: TGTGCCAGCTCACCTACAGCTAACAGGGGTACTGAAGCTTTCTTT. This encodes CASSPTANRGTEAFF.

The table lists this clone with a few counts. The gene calls are TRBV7-2 and TRBJ2-7, with 9 bases aligning to TRBD1. V shed 4 bases, J shed 2 bases, and the junction held 3 bases outside the gene matches. Germline V CDR1 and CDR2: SGHTA, FQGNSA. The length of the CDR3 is 14 residues. The CDR3 reads CASSSRQGAYEQYF. The DNA for the CDR3 is TGTGCCAGCAGCTCCCGACAGGGGGCCTACGAGCAGTACTTC.

The V gene is TRBV25-1, the J gene TRBJ1-1; TRBD1 is a possible D gene (6 bases). CDR1 and CDR2 (germline): MGHDK, SYGVNS. The V gene lost 8 bases and the J gene lost 6 bases, with 16 bases spanning the gap. This CDR3 has 13 amino acids. In nucleotides, the CDR3 is TGTGCCAGCCATTCGGGGGGGGCGGCTGAAGCTTTCTTT. Amino acid sequence: CASHSGGAAEAFF.

The V and J genes are TRBV20-1 and TRBJ2-3; 7 nucleotides line up with TRBD2. CDR3 size: 11 residues. Trimming at V came to 5 bases and at J to 4 bases, leaving 0 bases not matched to a gene. Germline assignment: CDR1 DFQATT and CDR2 SNEGSKA (reference sequence). CDR3 sequence: CSAGLADTQYF. CDR3 coding DNA: TGCAGTGCTGGACTAGCAGATACGCAGTATTTT.

This chain connects TRBV25-1 to TRBJ2-7; 10 nucleotides line up with TRBD1. Germline V lookup: CDR1 MGHDK, CDR2 SYGVNS. Losses at the gene ends were 4 bases for V and 9 bases for J; bases not matched to a gene: 6. There are 13 residues in the CDR3. The CDR3 protein is CASSADRGGWQYF. CDR3 bases: TGTGCCAGCAGTGCGGACAGGGGGGGGTGGCAGTACTTC.

The rearrangement links TRBV7-3 to TRBJ2-5; a weak D match, TRBD2 (6 bases). CDR1 and CDR2 (germline): SGHTA, FQGTGA. This CDR3 is built from 13 residues. The V and J ends lost 5 bases and 5 bases respectively, with 12 bases between them. The CDR3 spells CASSQAGRETQYF. The CDR3 region has the DNA TGTGCCAGCAGCCAGGCGGGGCGGGAGACCCAGTACTTC.

The chain links TRBV11-2 to TRBJ1-2, with TRBD1 identical over 7 bases. CDR1 and CDR2 (germline): SGHAT, FQNNGV. Unmatched junction bases numbered 7, after V lost 3 bases and J lost 0 bases. The CDR3 contains 16 residues. CDR3 coding DNA: TGTGCCAGCAGCTTCCCACGACAGGGTTCTAACTATGGCTACACCTTC. Translated, it gives CASSFPRQGSNYGYTF. Based on the CDR3 plus reference TRBV11-2 and TRBJ1-2, the full variable domain is EAGVAQSPRYKIIEKRQSVAFWCNPISGHATLYWYQQILGQGPKLLIQFQNNGVVDDSQLPKDRFSAERLKGVDSTLKIQPAKLEDSAVYLCASSFPRQGSNYGYTFGSGTRLTVV.